This T cell receptor beta chain originates from a study of T cell responses to AZD1222 COVID-19 vaccine. The study's findings and limits: Possibly, clonal diversity was underestimated; donors were largely white British and included more females.

This clone is a singleton in its sample. Its antigen is unidentified. Clones were read by immunoSEQ multiplex PCR, and TCRdb kept only the in-frame ones, dropping some. The sample records about 180,000 clones, around 88% being singletons. The CDR3 covers 15 residues. Trimming removed 6 bases from V and 4 bases from J, with 18 bases in between. Germline lookup yields CDR1 LNHDA and CDR2 SQIVND (reference sequence). The receptor's source is an adult who received the AZD1222 COVID-19 vaccine. This sample comprised peripheral blood, obtained 28 days after the second AZD1222 dose. This chain uses TRBV19 with TRBJ1-2, with a tentative D call TRBD1 (5 bases). The CDR3 sequence is CASSTPGSGGYGYTF. CDR3 nucleotide sequence: TGTGCCAGTAGCACCCCAGGGAGCGGGGGCTATGGCTACACCTTC.